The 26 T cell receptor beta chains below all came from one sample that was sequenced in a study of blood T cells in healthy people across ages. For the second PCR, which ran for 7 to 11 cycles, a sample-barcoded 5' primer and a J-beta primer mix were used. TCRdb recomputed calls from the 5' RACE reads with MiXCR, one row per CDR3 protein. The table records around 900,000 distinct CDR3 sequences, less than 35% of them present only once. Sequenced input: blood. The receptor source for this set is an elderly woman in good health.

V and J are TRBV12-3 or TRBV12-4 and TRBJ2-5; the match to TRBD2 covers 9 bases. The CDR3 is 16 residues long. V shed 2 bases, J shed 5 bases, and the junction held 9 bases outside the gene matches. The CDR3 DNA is TGTGCCAGCAGTTTACTGGCGGGGGGGTTCCGGGAGACCCAGTACTTC. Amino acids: CASSLLAGGFRETQYF.

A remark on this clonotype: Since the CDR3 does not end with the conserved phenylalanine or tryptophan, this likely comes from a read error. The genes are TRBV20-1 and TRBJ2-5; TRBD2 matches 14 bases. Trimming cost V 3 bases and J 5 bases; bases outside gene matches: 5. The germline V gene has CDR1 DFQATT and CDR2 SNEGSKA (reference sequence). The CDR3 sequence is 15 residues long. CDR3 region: CSARKTSGRGETQYV. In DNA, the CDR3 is TGCAGTGCTAGGAAGACTAGCGGGAGGGGTGAGACCCAGTACGTC.

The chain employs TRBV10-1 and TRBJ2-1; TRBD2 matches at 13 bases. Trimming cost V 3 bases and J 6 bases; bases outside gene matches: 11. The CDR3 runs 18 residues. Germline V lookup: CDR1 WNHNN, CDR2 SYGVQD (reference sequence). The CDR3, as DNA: TGCGCCAGCAGTGAACCCACTAGCGGGAGGGCCAGAGGCAATGAGCAGTTCTTC. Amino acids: CASSEPTSGRARGNEQFF.

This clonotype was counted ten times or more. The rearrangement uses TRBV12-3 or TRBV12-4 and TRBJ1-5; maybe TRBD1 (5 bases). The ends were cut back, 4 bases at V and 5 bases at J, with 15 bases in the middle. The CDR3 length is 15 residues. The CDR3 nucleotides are TGTGCCAGCAGTTCCCTAGGGGAAGCATATCAGCCCCAGCATTTT. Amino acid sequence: CASSSLGEAYQPQHF.

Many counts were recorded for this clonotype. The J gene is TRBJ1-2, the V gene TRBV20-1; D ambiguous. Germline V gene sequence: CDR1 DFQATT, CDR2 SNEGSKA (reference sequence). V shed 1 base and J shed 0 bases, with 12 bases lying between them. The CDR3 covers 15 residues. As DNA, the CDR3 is TGCAGTGCTAGAGGTCGGTCGACTTCTAACTATGGCTACACCTTC. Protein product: CSARGRSTSNYGYTF.

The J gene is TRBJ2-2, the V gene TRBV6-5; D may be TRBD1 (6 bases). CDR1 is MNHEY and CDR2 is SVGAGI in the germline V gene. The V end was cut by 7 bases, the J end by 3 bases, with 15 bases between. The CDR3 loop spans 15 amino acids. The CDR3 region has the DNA TGTGCCAGCACGGTGGGAACAGGGCACACCGGGGAGCTGTTTTTT. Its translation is CASTVGTGHTGELFF.

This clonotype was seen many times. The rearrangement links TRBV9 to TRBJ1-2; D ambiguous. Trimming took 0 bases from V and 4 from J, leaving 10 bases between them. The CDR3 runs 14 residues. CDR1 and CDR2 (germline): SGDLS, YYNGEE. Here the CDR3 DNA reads TGTGCCAGCAGCGTAGCACAAGGAGGCTATGGCTACACCTTC. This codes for CASSVAQGGYGYTF.

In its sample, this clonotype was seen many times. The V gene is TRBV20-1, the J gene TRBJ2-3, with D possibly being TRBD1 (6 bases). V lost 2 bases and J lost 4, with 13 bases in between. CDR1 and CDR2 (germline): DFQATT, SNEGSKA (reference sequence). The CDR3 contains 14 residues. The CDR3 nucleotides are TGCAGTGCTAGAAGGGGGAATAAGGCAGATACGCAGTATTTT. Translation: CSARRGNKADTQYF.

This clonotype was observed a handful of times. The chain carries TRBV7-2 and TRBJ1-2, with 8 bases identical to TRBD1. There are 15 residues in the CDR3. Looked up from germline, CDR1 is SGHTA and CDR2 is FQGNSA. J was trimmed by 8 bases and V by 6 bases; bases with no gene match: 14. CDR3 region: CASSLNPGGVGGYTF. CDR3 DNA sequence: TGTGCCAGCAGTTTAAATCCAGGGGGCGTTGGGGGCTACACCTTC.

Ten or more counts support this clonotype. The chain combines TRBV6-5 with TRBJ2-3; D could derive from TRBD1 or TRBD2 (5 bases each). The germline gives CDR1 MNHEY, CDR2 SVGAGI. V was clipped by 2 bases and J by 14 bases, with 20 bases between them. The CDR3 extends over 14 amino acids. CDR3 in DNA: TGTGCCAGCAGTTACAGCTCCGGGACGAGGACTGCGTATTTT. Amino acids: CASSYSSGTRTAYF.

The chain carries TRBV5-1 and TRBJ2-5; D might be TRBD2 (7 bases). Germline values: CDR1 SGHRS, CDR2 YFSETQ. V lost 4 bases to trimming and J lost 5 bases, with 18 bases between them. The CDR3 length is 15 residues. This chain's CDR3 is CASSILAGQGETQYF. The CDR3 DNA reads TGCGCCAGCAGCATATTAGCGGGTCAGGGGGAGACCCAGTACTTC.

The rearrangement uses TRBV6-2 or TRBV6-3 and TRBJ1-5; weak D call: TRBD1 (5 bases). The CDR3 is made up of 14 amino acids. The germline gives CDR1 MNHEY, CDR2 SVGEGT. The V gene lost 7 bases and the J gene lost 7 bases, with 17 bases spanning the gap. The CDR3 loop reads CASTRNEGVQPQHF. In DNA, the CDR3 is TGTGCCAGCACCAGAAACGAAGGGGTCCAGCCCCAGCATTTT.

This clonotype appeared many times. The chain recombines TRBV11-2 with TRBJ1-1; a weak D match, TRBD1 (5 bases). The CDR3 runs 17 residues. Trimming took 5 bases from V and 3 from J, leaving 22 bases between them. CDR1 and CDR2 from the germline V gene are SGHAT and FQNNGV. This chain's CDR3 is CASSRPSRGRGHTEAFF. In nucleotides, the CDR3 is TGTGCCAGCAGCCGACCCTCTCGGGGCAGAGGACACACTGAAGCTTTCTTT.

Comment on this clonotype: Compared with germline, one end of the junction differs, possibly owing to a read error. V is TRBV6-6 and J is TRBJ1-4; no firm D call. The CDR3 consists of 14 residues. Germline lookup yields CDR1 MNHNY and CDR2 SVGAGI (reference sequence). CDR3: CVSMEAGGNEKLFF. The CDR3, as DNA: TGTGTCAGCATGGAGGCAGGTGGAAATGAAAAACTGTTTTTT.

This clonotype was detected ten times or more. The CDR3 DNA is TGTGCCAGCAGCTTAGCGGGAGGGGAGGGAAACTATGGCTACACCTTC. It translates to CASSLAGGEGNYGYTF. V is TRBV7-2 and J is TRBJ1-2; possible D gene TRBD1, 5 bases. The CDR3 has 16 residues. The germline V gene has CDR1 SGHTA and CDR2 FQGNSA. V was trimmed by 0 bases and J by 2 bases, leaving 13 bases between them.

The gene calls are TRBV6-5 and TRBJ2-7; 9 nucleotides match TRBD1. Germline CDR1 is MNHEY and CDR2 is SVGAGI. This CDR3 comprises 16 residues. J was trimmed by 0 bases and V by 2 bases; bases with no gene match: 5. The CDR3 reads CASSYMGQGSSYEQYF. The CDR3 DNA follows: TGTGCCAGCAGTTACATGGGACAGGGAAGCTCCTACGAGCAGTACTTC.

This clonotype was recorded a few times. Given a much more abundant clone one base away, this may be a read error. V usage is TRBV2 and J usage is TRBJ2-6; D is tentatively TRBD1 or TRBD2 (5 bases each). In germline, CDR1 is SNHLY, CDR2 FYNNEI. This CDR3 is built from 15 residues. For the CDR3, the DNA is TGTGCCAGCGGACGGGGAACCCCTGGGGCCAACGTCCGGACTTTC. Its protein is CASGRGTPGANVRTF.

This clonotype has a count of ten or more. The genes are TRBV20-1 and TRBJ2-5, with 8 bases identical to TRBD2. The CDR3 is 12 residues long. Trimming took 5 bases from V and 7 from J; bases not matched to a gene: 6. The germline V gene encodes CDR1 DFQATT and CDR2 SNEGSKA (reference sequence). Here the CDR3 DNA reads TGCAGTGCTGGACTAGCTTGGGGGACCCAGTACTTC. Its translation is CSAGLAWGTQYF.

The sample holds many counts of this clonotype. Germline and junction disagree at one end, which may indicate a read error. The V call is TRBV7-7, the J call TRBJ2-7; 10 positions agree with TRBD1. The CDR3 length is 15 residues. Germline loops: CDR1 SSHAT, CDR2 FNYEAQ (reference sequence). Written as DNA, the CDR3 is TGTGCTAGCAGCCAAGGGACAGGGGACGCCTACGAGCAGTACTTC. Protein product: CASSQGTGDAYEQYF.

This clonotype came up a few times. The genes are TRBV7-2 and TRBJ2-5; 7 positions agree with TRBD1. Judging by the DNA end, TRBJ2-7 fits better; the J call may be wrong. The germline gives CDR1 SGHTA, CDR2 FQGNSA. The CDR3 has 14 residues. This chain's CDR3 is CASSPSTGSYEQYF. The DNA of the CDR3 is TGTGCCAGCAGCCCTTCGACAGGGAGCTACGAGCAGTACTTC.

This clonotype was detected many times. CDR3 DNA sequence: TGTGCCAGCAGTGAAAGGGGCCGGGGGATCTTGGATGAGCAGTTCTTC. Amino acids: CASSERGRGILDEQFF. The chain recombines TRBV6-1 with TRBJ2-1; a possible D gene is TRBD2 (6 bases). With 2 bases removed from V and 8 bases from J, the gap between germline ends came to 19 bases. Per the germline V gene, CDR1 is MNHNS and CDR2 is SASEGT. There are 16 residues in the CDR3.

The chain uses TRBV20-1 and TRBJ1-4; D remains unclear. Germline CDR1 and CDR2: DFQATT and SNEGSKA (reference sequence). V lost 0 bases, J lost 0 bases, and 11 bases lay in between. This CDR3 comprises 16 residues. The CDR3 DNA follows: TGCAGTGCTAGAGACAGAGGAGGGTCAACTAATGAAAAACTGTTTTTT. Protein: CSARDRGGSTNEKLFF.

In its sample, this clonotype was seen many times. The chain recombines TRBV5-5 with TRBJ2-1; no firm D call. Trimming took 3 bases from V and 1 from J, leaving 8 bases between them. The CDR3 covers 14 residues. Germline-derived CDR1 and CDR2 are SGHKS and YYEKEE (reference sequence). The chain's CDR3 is CASSWTDSYNEQFF. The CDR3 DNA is TGTGCCAGCAGCTGGACGGATTCCTACAATGAGCAGTTCTTC. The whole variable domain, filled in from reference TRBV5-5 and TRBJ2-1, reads DAGVTQSPTHLIKTRGQQVTLRCSPISGHKSVSWYQQVLGQGPQFIFQYYEKEERGRGNFPDRFSARQFPNYSSELNVNALLLGDSALYLCASSWTDSYNEQFFGPGTRLTVL.

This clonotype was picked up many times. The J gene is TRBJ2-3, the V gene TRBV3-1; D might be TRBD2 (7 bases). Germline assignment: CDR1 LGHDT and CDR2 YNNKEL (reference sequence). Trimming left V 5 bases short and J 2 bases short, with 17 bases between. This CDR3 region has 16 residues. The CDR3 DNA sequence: TGTGCCAGCAGCAAAGGCGGGGGCCGACACACAGATACGCAGTATTTT. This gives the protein CASSKGGGRHTDTQYF.

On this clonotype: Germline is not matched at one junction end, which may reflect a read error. The CDR3 sequence: CASSFRETRYF. DNA of the CDR3: TGTGCCAGCAGTTTCCGAGAGACCCGGTACTTC. This chain joins TRBV28 and TRBJ2-5; no clear D gene. This CDR3 comprises 11 residues. Germline values: CDR1 MDHEN, CDR2 SYDVKM.

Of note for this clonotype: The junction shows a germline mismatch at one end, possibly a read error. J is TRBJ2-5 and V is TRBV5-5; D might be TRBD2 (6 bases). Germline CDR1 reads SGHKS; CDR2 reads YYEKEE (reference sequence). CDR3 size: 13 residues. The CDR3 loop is CASSSGGEEIQYF. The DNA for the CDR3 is TGTGCCAGCAGCTCCGGGGGTGAAGAGATCCAGTACTTC. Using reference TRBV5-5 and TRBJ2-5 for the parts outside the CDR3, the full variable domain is DAGVTQSPTHLIKTRGQQVTLRCSPISGHKSVSWYQQVLGQGPQFIFQYYEKEERGRGNFPDRFSARQFPNYSSELNVNALLLGDSALYLCASSSGGEEIQYFGPGTRLLVL.